The 7 T cell receptor beta chains reported below all come from one sample, sequenced in a study of blood T cell repertoires in COVID-19. The protocol was immunoSEQ multiplex PCR, while the TCRdb copy is restricted to in-frame clones and leaves out a portion. The table includes roughly 280,000 clones, 90% detected once. Sequenced sample: PBMCs or T cells enriched from blood (not recorded which). The receptors originated from a woman aged 25-40 years with acute COVID-19.

The rearrangement joins TRBV28 to TRBJ2-1, with 9 bases matching TRBD1. This CDR3 has 14 residues. The germline CDR1 and CDR2 sequences are MDHEN and SYDVKM. The junction had 5 bases not matched to a gene; V was cut back by 5 bases and J by 6 bases. CDR3 sequence reads: CASSGQGMVNEQFF. The CDR3 DNA is TGTGCCAGCAGTGGACAGGGGATGGTCAATGAGCAGTTCTTC.

The V gene is TRBV19, the J gene TRBJ1-5, with D perhaps matching TRBD1 (6 bases). This CDR3 contains 15 residues. The V and J ends lost 0 bases and 3 bases respectively, with 9 bases between them. CDR1 LNHDA and CDR2 SQIVND come from the germline V gene (reference sequence). The CDR3 reads CASSIDRGHNQPQHF. The CDR3 coding sequence is TGTGCCAGTAGTATAGACAGGGGCCACAATCAGCCCCAGCATTTT.

The chain uses TRBV10-3 and TRBJ2-7; 8 bases map to TRBD2. The germline CDR1 and CDR2 sequences are ENHRY and SYGVKD. CDR3 length: 17 amino acids. V was pared by 3 bases and J by 1 base, with 11 bases of the junction left unmatched. DNA for the CDR3: TGTGCCATCAGTGATCACAGACTAGCGAAGCTATCCTACGAGCAGTACTTC. Amino acids: CAISDHRLAKLSYEQYF.

V usage is TRBV4-2 and J usage is TRBJ1-1; TRBD1 agrees at 8 bases. This CDR3 is 15 amino acids long. The V segment lost 3 bases and the J segment 5 bases; nucleotides outside the gene matches: 8. In germline, CDR1 is LGHNA, CDR2 YNFKEQ. In nucleotides, the CDR3 is TGTGCCAGCAGCCAGACTCAGGGGGCGCGGACTGAAGCTTTCTTT. Translation gives CASSQTQGARTEAFF.

This chain connects TRBV10-1 to TRBJ2-1, with D possibly TRBD2 on 6 matching bases. The V gene's germline CDR1 is WNHNN and CDR2 SYGVQD (reference sequence). CDR3 length: 16 amino acids. The V and J ends lost 3 bases and 7 bases respectively, with 19 bases between them. The CDR3 protein is CASSDGGVAQRNEQFF. DNA for the CDR3: TGCGCCAGCAGTGACGGAGGGGTAGCCCAGAGGAATGAGCAGTTCTTC.

The rearrangement uses TRBV5-4 and TRBJ2-1, with a tentative D call TRBD2 (5 bases). The germline CDR1 and CDR2 sequences are SGHNT and YYREEE (reference sequence). V shed 0 bases and J shed 6 bases, with 10 bases lying between them. This CDR3 is built from 14 residues. CDR3 sequence (DNA): TGTGCCAGCAGCTTGGAGTTTGCGGGCAATGAGCAGTTCTTC. Translating gives CASSLEFAGNEQFF.

The chain combines TRBV20-1 with TRBJ1-5; the D gene is possibly TRBD1 (5 bases). Deletions cut 3 bases from V and 3 bases from J, with 12 bases between. CDR3 length equals 14 residues. CDR1 DFQATT and CDR2 SNEGSKA come from the germline V gene (reference sequence). CDR3: CSASLGGPNQPQHF. CDR3 in DNA: TGCAGTGCTAGTCTCGGGGGACCCAATCAGCCCCAGCATTTT.